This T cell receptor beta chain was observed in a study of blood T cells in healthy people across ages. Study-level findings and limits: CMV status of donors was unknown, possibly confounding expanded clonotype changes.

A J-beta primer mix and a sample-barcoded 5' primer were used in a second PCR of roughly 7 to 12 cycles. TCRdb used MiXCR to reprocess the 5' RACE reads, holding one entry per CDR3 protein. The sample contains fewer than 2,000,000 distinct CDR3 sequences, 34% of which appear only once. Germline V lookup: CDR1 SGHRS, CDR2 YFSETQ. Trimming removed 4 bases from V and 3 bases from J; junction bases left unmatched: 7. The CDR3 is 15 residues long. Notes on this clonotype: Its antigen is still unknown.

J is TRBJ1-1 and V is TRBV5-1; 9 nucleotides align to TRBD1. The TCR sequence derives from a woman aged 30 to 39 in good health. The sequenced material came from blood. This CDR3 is CASSERQGEHTEAFF. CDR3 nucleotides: TGCGCCAGCAGCGAACGACAGGGGGAGCACACTGAAGCTTTCTTT.